A selection of T cell receptor beta chains follows, all from one sample in a study of blood T cells in healthy people across ages. TCRdb recomputed calls from the 5' RACE reads with MiXCR, one row per CDR3 protein. The profile shows around 800,000 distinct CDR3 sequences, 25% to 30% of them singletons. These same records also appear under a second study, on T cells of mothers and their children.

Sequencing was carried out using blood. The receptors shown here come from a boy aged 5-17 years in good health. Each CDR3 is given with its conserved first and last residue. The D gene is left open where the match is weak. Size is stated for part of the rows, as once, few or many counts, or as a class when the clone is expanded.

v_call: TRBV7-8
d_call: TRBD2
clone_size: NA
j_call: TRBJ2-7
cdr3_aa: CASSSGLAGEGVLQYF
cdr3_nt: TGTGCCAGCAGCTCGGGACTAGCGGGGGAGGGGGTTTTACAGTACTTC

v_call: TRBV11-2
d_call: TRBD2
clone_size: NA
j_call: TRBJ2-7
cdr3_aa: CASVGLGGPAFEQYF
cdr3_nt: TGTGCCAGCGTCGGGTTGGGAGGGCCGGCTTTCGAGCAGTACTTC

v_call: TRBV10-3
d_call: TRBD2
clone_size: NA
j_call: TRBJ2-7
cdr3_aa: CAISEGGRSSYEQYF
cdr3_nt: TGTGCCATCAGTGAAGGCGGGAGGAGCTCCTACGAGCAGTACTTC

v_call: TRBV24-1
d_call: NA
clone_size: NA
j_call: TRBJ1-5
cdr3_aa: CATSDRVKGQPQHF
cdr3_nt: TGTGCCACCAGTGATAGAGTGAAGGGACAGCCCCAGCATTTT

v_call: TRBV5-1
d_call: NA
clone_size: NA
j_call: TRBJ1-1
cdr3_aa: CASSIGPGDTEAFF
cdr3_nt: TGCGCCAGCAGCATTGGACCGGGGGACACTGAAGCTTTCTTT

v_call: TRBV20-1
d_call: NA
clone_size: NA
j_call: TRBJ2-2
cdr3_aa: CSAPRRGRGNTGELFF
cdr3_nt: TGCAGTGCTCCCCGAAGGGGCAGGGGGAACACCGGGGAGCTGTTTTTT

v_call: TRBV5-1
d_call: TRBD1
clone_size: NA
j_call: TRBJ1-4
cdr3_aa: CASSSSNLGQGVGEKLFF
cdr3_nt: TGCGCCAGCAGCTCCTCGAACCTAGGACAGGGGGTCGGTGAAAAACTGTTTTTT

v_call: TRBV29-1
d_call: NA
clone_size: NA
j_call: TRBJ2-1
cdr3_aa: CSVEAGNPYEQFF
cdr3_nt: TGCAGCGTTGAGGCAGGGAACCCGTATGAGCAGTTCTTC

v_call: TRBV2
d_call: NA
clone_size: NA
j_call: TRBJ2-5
cdr3_aa: CASRFETQYF
cdr3_nt: TGTGCCAGCCGATTCGAGACCCAGTACTTC

v_call: TRBV5-5
d_call: TRBD1
clone_size: few
j_call: TRBJ2-5
cdr3_aa: CASSPGQGAEWETQYF
cdr3_nt: TGTGCCAGCAGCCCGGGACAGGGTGCCGAGTGGGAGACCCAGTACTTC

v_call: TRBV10-3
d_call: TRBD1
clone_size: few
j_call: TRBJ2-7
cdr3_aa: CAISESPGQTYEQYF
cdr3_nt: TGTGCCATCAGTGAGTCGCCGGGACAGACCTACGAGCAGTACTTC

v_call: TRBV20-1
d_call: TRBD2
clone_size: few
j_call: TRBJ2-7
cdr3_aa: CSASGGALGEQYF
cdr3_nt: TGCAGTGCTAGCGGGGGGGCCTTAGGCGAGCAGTACTTC

v_call: TRBV24-1
d_call: NA
clone_size: NA
j_call: TRBJ1-5
cdr3_aa: CATGRNQPQHF
cdr3_nt: TGTGCCACCGGGCGCAATCAGCCCCAGCATTTT

v_call: TRBV20-1
d_call: NA
clone_size: NA
j_call: TRBJ2-7
cdr3_aa: CSALISDRSYEQYF
cdr3_nt: TGCAGTGCCCTTATTTCGGACAGATCCTACGAGCAGTACTTC

v_call: TRBV7-9
d_call: TRBD2
clone_size: few
j_call: TRBJ2-1
cdr3_aa: CASSLSSGAYNGQFF
cdr3_nt: TGTGCCAGCAGCTTATCCAGCGGGGCTTACAATGGGCAGTTCTTC

v_call: TRBV12-3/TRBV12-4
d_call: NA
clone_size: NA
j_call: TRBJ2-2
cdr3_aa: CASSFKIGSNTGELFF
cdr3_nt: TGTGCCAGCAGTTTCAAGATAGGATCGAACACCGGGGAGCTGTTTTTT

v_call: TRBV3-1
d_call: TRBD2
clone_size: few
j_call: TRBJ2-1
cdr3_aa: CASATLPGLAGGDNEQFF
cdr3_nt: TGTGCCAGCGCGACCTTACCCGGGCTAGCGGGGGGGGACAATGAGCAGTTCTTC

v_call: TRBV12-3/TRBV12-4
d_call: NA
clone_size: NA
j_call: TRBJ2-7
cdr3_aa: CASSLNEVEQYF
cdr3_nt: TGTGCCAGCAGTTTGAATGAGGTCGAGCAGTACTTC

v_call: TRBV15
d_call: NA
clone_size: NA
j_call: TRBJ2-1
cdr3_aa: CATSRDPWRSSYNEQFF
cdr3_nt: TGTGCCACCAGCAGAGATCCCTGGAGGTCGTCCTACAATGAGCAGTTCTTC

v_call: TRBV5-5
d_call: NA
clone_size: NA
j_call: TRBJ2-1
cdr3_aa: CASSLEGASGYNEQFF
cdr3_nt: TGTGCCAGCAGCTTGGAGGGGGCTAGCGGGTACAATGAGCAGTTCTTC

v_call: TRBV12-3/TRBV12-4
d_call: NA
clone_size: few
j_call: TRBJ2-2
cdr3_aa: CASTRGANTGELFF
cdr3_nt: TGTGCCAGCACCAGGGGGGCTAACACCGGGGAGCTGTTTTTT

v_call: TRBV10-1
d_call: TRBD1
clone_size: few
j_call: TRBJ2-3
cdr3_aa: CASSEGDRGLFDTQYF
cdr3_nt: TGCGCCAGCAGTGAGGGGGACAGGGGTTTATTTGATACGCAGTATTTT

v_call: TRBV25-1
d_call: TRBD2
clone_size: NA
j_call: TRBJ2-2
cdr3_aa: CASSEFGGTGELFF
cdr3_nt: TGTGCCAGCAGTGAATTCGGGGGGACCGGGGAGCTGTTTTTT

v_call: TRBV28
d_call: NA
clone_size: NA
j_call: TRBJ1-1
cdr3_aa: CASSLSRENTEAFF
cdr3_nt: TGTGCCAGCAGTTTATCCCGGGAGAACACTGAAGCTTTCTTT

v_call: TRBV27
d_call: NA
clone_size: NA
j_call: TRBJ1-1
cdr3_aa: CASSLAARKRAFF
cdr3_nt: TGTGCCAGCAGTTTAGCGGCTCGCAAGAGGGCTTTCTTT

v_call: TRBV3-1
d_call: TRBD2
clone_size: NA
j_call: TRBJ2-1
cdr3_aa: CASSGSGGRYNEQFF
cdr3_nt: TGTGCCAGCAGCGGATCGGGGGGTCGATACAATGAGCAGTTCTTC

v_call: TRBV30
d_call: NA
clone_size: NA
j_call: TRBJ1-2
cdr3_aa: CAWSVQAIYGYTF
cdr3_nt: TGTGCCTGGAGTGTACAAGCAATATATGGCTACACCTTC

v_call: TRBV11-2
d_call: TRBD1
clone_size: few
j_call: TRBJ1-6
cdr3_aa: CASSGPGQGAPLHF
cdr3_nt: TGTGCCAGCAGCGGGCCGGGACAGGGAGCACCCCTCCACTTT

v_call: TRBV27
d_call: NA
clone_size: few
j_call: TRBJ1-6
cdr3_aa: CASSLRWGDNSPLHF
cdr3_nt: TGTGCCAGCAGTTTAAGGTGGGGGGATAATTCACCCCTCCACTTT

v_call: TRBV14
d_call: TRBD1
clone_size: NA
j_call: TRBJ2-1
cdr3_aa: CASSQRRDRAYNEQFF
cdr3_nt: TGTGCCAGCAGCCAAAGACGGGACAGGGCCTACAATGAGCAGTTCTTC

v_call: TRBV28
d_call: NA
clone_size: few
j_call: TRBJ2-2
cdr3_aa: CASTLNRDQLNTGELFF
cdr3_nt: TGTGCCAGCACCCTCAACCGGGACCAACTGAACACCGGGGAGCTGTTTTTT

v_call: TRBV9
d_call: NA
clone_size: NA
j_call: TRBJ2-1
cdr3_aa: CASSAPRASSYNEQFF
cdr3_nt: TGTGCCAGCAGCGCGCCCAGGGCAAGCTCCTACAATGAGCAGTTCTTC

v_call: TRBV9
d_call: NA
clone_size: few
j_call: TRBJ2-7
cdr3_aa: CASSVGIGSSYEQYF
cdr3_nt: TGTGCCAGCAGCGTAGGTATCGGCAGCTCCTACGAGCAGTACTTC

v_call: TRBV7-2
d_call: TRBD2
clone_size: NA
j_call: TRBJ2-1
cdr3_aa: CASSPRLVAGGQGQFF
cdr3_nt: TGTGCCAGCAGCCCAAGACTGGTAGCGGGGGGCCAGGGGCAGTTCTTC

v_call: TRBV6-5
d_call: NA
clone_size: few
j_call: TRBJ1-3
cdr3_aa: CASSYSRGASGNAIYF
cdr3_nt: TGTGCCAGCAGTTACTCGCGGGGGGCCTCTGGAAACGCCATATATTTT

v_call: TRBV10-2
d_call: TRBD1
clone_size: few
j_call: TRBJ2-1
cdr3_aa: CASRQDRGYNEQFF
cdr3_nt: TGCGCCAGCAGACAGGACAGGGGTTACAATGAGCAGTTCTTC

v_call: TRBV3-1
d_call: NA
clone_size: NA
j_call: TRBJ2-3
cdr3_aa: CASRRGTLGDTQYF
cdr3_nt: TGTGCCAGCAGACGCGGGACGCTAGGAGATACGCAGTATTTT

v_call: TRBV4-1
d_call: TRBD2
clone_size: NA
j_call: TRBJ2-1
cdr3_aa: CASSQDQRLAGRNEQFF
cdr3_nt: TGCGCCAGCAGCCAAGATCAGCGACTAGCGGGGCGCAATGAGCAGTTCTTC

v_call: TRBV9
d_call: TRBD2
clone_size: NA
j_call: TRBJ2-3
cdr3_aa: CASSETSGGLSDTQYF
cdr3_nt: TGTGCCAGCAGCGAGACTAGCGGGGGGTTATCAGATACGCAGTATTTT

v_call: TRBV9
d_call: NA
clone_size: NA
j_call: TRBJ2-5
cdr3_aa: CASSGGRATETQYF
cdr3_nt: TGTGCCAGCAGCGGAGGACGTGCTACCGAGACCCAGTACTTC

v_call: TRBV27
d_call: NA
clone_size: few
j_call: TRBJ1-2
cdr3_aa: CASKPLLRYGYTF
cdr3_nt: TGTGCCAGCAAACCCCTACTCCGCTATGGCTACACCTTC

v_call: TRBV5-1
d_call: TRBD2
clone_size: NA
j_call: TRBJ2-1
cdr3_aa: CASSPTLAGGLYNEQFF
cdr3_nt: TGCGCCAGCAGCCCGACCTTAGCGGGGGGTCTCTACAATGAGCAGTTCTTC

v_call: TRBV12-3/TRBV12-4
d_call: NA
clone_size: NA
j_call: TRBJ2-2
cdr3_aa: CASGGRLANTGELFF
cdr3_nt: TGTGCCAGCGGGGGTCGGCTAGCGAACACCGGGGAGCTGTTTTTT

v_call: TRBV5-1
d_call: TRBD2
clone_size: few
j_call: TRBJ2-1
cdr3_aa: CASSLSGVVAEQFF
cdr3_nt: TGCGCCAGCAGCTTGAGCGGGGTCGTTGCTGAGCAGTTCTTC

v_call: TRBV5-6
d_call: TRBD1
clone_size: NA
j_call: TRBJ2-1
cdr3_aa: CASSAGTGRYNEQFF
cdr3_nt: TGTGCCAGCAGCGCCGGGACAGGCAGATACAATGAGCAGTTCTTC

v_call: TRBV11-2
d_call: NA
clone_size: NA
j_call: TRBJ2-3
cdr3_aa: CASSLDPLELSTQYF
cdr3_nt: TGTGCCAGCAGCTTAGACCCCCTGGAACTGAGTACGCAGTATTTT

v_call: TRBV7-2
d_call: NA
clone_size: few
j_call: TRBJ2-3
cdr3_aa: CASSFGLVPDTQYF
cdr3_nt: TGTGCCAGCAGCTTTGGGCTAGTACCAGATACGCAGTATTTT

v_call: TRBV7-9
d_call: NA
clone_size: NA
j_call: TRBJ1-2
cdr3_aa: CASSSPNNYGYTF
cdr3_nt: TGTGCCAGCAGCTCCCCCAACAACTATGGCTACACCTTC